These 23 T cell receptor beta chains were sequenced from one sample in a study of blood T cell repertoires in COVID-19. Produced via immunoSEQ multiplex PCR; TCRdb's table is partial and in-frame only. The sample holds 350,000 to 400,000 clones, about 87% seen once. Sequenced input: PBMCs or T cells enriched from blood (not recorded which). These receptors were obtained from a man aged 35 to 55 in a cohort exposed to, infected with or recovered from COVID-19 (not recorded which).

The V call is TRBV6-4, the J call TRBJ1-1, with TRBD1 matching over 8 bases. Germline V gene data show CDR1 as MRHNA and CDR2 as SNTAGT. The CDR3 length is 14 residues. V was clipped by 6 bases and J by 3 bases; unmatched bases: 6. The DNA for the CDR3 is TGTGCCAGCAGACAACAGGGGGGGTACACTGAAGCTTTCTTT. Its translation is CASRQQGGYTEAFF.

The chain is built from TRBV10-3 and TRBJ2-2; D is possibly TRBD2 (6 bases). V lost 2 bases and J 7 bases, leaving 14 bases between the germline ends. The CDR3 spans 15 residues. Germline CDR1 reads ENHRY; CDR2 reads SYGVKD. The DNA for the CDR3 is TGTGCCATCAGTGAGCGTCTAGCGCGAGACGGGGAGCTGTTTTTT. It codes for CAISERLARDGELFF.

V and J are TRBV28 and TRBJ1-6; possibly TRBD1 for D (5 bases). Per germline, CDR1 MDHEN and CDR2 SYDVKM. The CDR3 length is 17 residues. Between the trimmed V and J ends, which lost 4 bases and 0 bases, there was a span of 13 bases. The chain's CDR3 is CASSSPQVISYNSPLHF. CDR3 coding DNA: TGTGCCAGCAGTTCCCCACAGGTTATCTCCTATAATTCACCCCTCCACTTT.

V usage is TRBV6-6 and J usage is TRBJ1-1, with a possible D match to TRBD1 (5 bases). V lost 3 bases and J 4 bases, leaving 12 bases between the germline ends. The CDR3 is 14 residues long. The germline gives CDR1 MNHNY, CDR2 SVGAGI (reference sequence). Written as DNA, the CDR3 is TGTGCCAGCAGTTATAGGGGATTGGGCACTGAAGCTTTCTTT. Encoded protein: CASSYRGLGTEAFF.

This rearrangement joins TRBV3-1 (or the pseudogene TRBV3-2) to TRBJ2-1, with TRBD1 as a possible D gene (5 bases). The CDR3 has 12 amino acids. V dropped 3 bases and J dropped 10 bases, with 10 bases sitting between them. Germline CDR1 LGHDT, CDR2 YNNKEL (reference sequence). The CDR3 DNA reads as TGTGCCAGCAGCCACACAGGATCGGAGCAGTTCTTC. Translated: CASSHTGSEQFF.

V and J are TRBV27 and TRBJ2-3; 11 nucleotides agree with TRBD2. There are 17 residues in the CDR3. Germline V CDR1 and CDR2: MNHEY, SMNVEV (reference sequence). V shed 5 bases and J 1 base; nucleotides not matched to a gene: 8. CDR3 nucleotides: TGTGCCAGCAGTCTTCTCCCGGGACTAGCGGGCACAGATACGCAGTATTTT. It encodes CASSLLPGLAGTDTQYF.

V gene TRBV25-1 combines with J gene TRBJ1-4, with 7 nucleotides matching TRBD1. Trimming removed 6 bases from V and 7 bases from J; junction bases left unmatched: 8. The CDR3 has 14 amino acids. Germline-derived CDR1 and CDR2 are MGHDK and SYGVNS. CDR3 amino acids: CASSPGGSGEKLFF. DNA of the CDR3: TGTGCCAGCAGCCCAGGGGGGTCGGGTGAAAAACTGTTTTTT.

The chain is built from TRBV9 and TRBJ2-3; 7 nucleotides match TRBD2. The germline V gene encodes CDR1 SGDLS and CDR2 YYNGEE. The CDR3 consists of 14 residues. The trim removed 2 bases at V and 2 bases at J, leaving 2 bases unmatched. CDR3: CASSVGLHTDTQYF. In DNA form, the CDR3 reads TGTGCCAGCAGCGTGGGACTACACACAGATACGCAGTATTTT.

This clone was detected once. The rearrangement uses TRBV29-1 and TRBJ1-3, with D uncertain. The CDR3 runs to 13 residues. V lost 6 bases and J 0 bases, leaving 9 bases between the germline ends. Germline CDR1 and CDR2: SQVTM and ANQGSEA. DNA of the CDR3: TGCAGCGTACGGAGCCTCTCTGGAAACACCATATATTTT. Amino acid sequence: CSVRSLSGNTIYF.

This clone has more than one count but fewer than ten. The V and J genes are TRBV3-1 (or the pseudogene TRBV3-2) and TRBJ1-6; maybe TRBD1 (5 bases). Germline V gene lookup returns CDR1 LGHDT and CDR2 YNNKEL (reference sequence). With 8 bases removed from V and 0 bases from J, the gap between germline ends came to 11 bases. The CDR3 is made up of 15 amino acids. The CDR3 DNA reads TGTGCCAGCTCGATGGGGGGCTCCTATAATTCACCCCTCCACTTT. It yields the protein CASSMGGSYNSPLHF.

This clone was counted only a few times. This rearrangement joins TRBV2 to TRBJ1-5; TRBD1 might be the D (6 bases). V was trimmed by 5 bases and J by 2 bases, leaving 13 bases between them. The CDR3 length is 15 residues. Per the germline V gene, CDR1 is SNHLY and CDR2 is FYNNEI. The CDR3 protein is CASSPAAGGNQPQHF. CDR3 nucleotide sequence: TGTGCCAGCAGTCCCGCGGCAGGGGGCAATCAGCCCCAGCATTTT.

The chain couples TRBV5-6 to TRBJ2-4; TRBD1 agrees at 9 bases. The CDR3 extends over 16 amino acids. Per the germline V gene, CDR1 is SGHDT and CDR2 is YYEEEE. V gave up 0 bases and J gave up 4 bases; unmatched junction bases: 5. The CDR3 sequence: CASSLVGTGKKNIQYF. The DNA of the CDR3 is TGTGCCAGCAGCTTGGTAGGGACAGGGAAAAAAAACATTCAGTACTTC.

This rearrangement joins TRBV5-1 to TRBJ2-5, with 8 nucleotides matching TRBD1. Germline trimming cut 5 bases from V and 5 bases from J; bases unmatched to any gene: 5. The CDR3 extends over 13 amino acids. Germline CDR1 SGHRS, CDR2 YFSETQ. In DNA form, the CDR3 reads TGCGCCAGCAGTCCCCGGGACAGGGAGACCCAGTACTTC. It yields the protein CASSPRDRETQYF.

The chain is built from TRBV3-1 (or the pseudogene TRBV3-2) and TRBJ2-7, with TRBD2 matching over 11 bases. CDR1 is LGHDT and CDR2 is YNNKEL in the germline V gene (reference sequence). This CDR3 has 15 amino acids. J lost 2 bases, V lost 2 bases, and 2 bases had no gene match. The CDR3 is CASSQLAGGPYEQYF. CDR3 nucleotides: TGTGCCAGCAGCCAATTAGCGGGAGGGCCCTACGAGCAGTACTTC.

The V gene is TRBV4-2, the J gene TRBJ1-2, with 7 bases identical to TRBD1. V lost 1 base and J lost 4; bases outside the gene matches: 3. Germline CDR1 is LGHNA and CDR2 is YNFKEQ. The length of the CDR3 is 14 residues. DNA of the CDR3: TGTGCCAGCAGCCAAGTTGACAGGGCCTATGGCTACACCTTC. Its protein is CASSQVDRAYGYTF.

This sequence joins TRBV18 and TRBJ1-1; D may be TRBD1 (6 bases). CDR1 is KGHSH, CDR2 LQKENI, per germline. The CDR3 contains 15 residues. Trimming took 4 bases from V and 0 from J, leaving 12 bases between them. DNA for the CDR3: TGTGCCAGCTCACTGCAGGGGACCATGAACACTGAAGCTTTCTTT. Translated: CASSLQGTMNTEAFF.

The chain joins TRBV3-1 (or the pseudogene TRBV3-2) to TRBJ2-2; a possible D gene is TRBD1 (5 bases). The ends were cut back, 5 bases at V and 1 base at J, with 11 bases in the middle. This CDR3 has 15 residues. Germline CDR1 reads LGHDT; CDR2 reads YNNKEL (reference sequence). The CDR3 reads CASSSRDRNTGELFF. CDR3 in DNA: TGTGCCAGCAGCTCCCGCGACAGGAACACCGGGGAGCTGTTTTTT.

The chain joins TRBV10-3 to TRBJ1-6; 9 bases are a match to TRBD1. CDR1 and CDR2 from the germline V gene are ENHRY and SYGVKD. V lost 7 bases to trimming and J lost 9 bases; unmatched junction nucleotides: 7. The CDR3 contains 14 residues. CDR3 nucleotide sequence: TGTGCCATCACTCGGGACAGGGACGGTTCACCCCTCCACTTT. Translation gives CAITRDRDGSPLHF.

The chain couples TRBV6-6 to TRBJ1-6; 12 positions match TRBD1. The V gene's germline CDR1 is MNHNY and CDR2 SVGAGI (reference sequence). V dropped 5 bases and J dropped 9; count of bases not matched to a gene: 5. This CDR3 is 15 amino acids long. CDR3 protein: CASSAGQGASSPLHF. CDR3 DNA: TGTGCCAGCAGTGCGGGACAGGGGGCCTCTTCACCCCTCCACTTT.

The rearrangement uses TRBV25-1 and TRBJ2-3; possible D gene TRBD2, 5 bases. Deletions cut 2 bases from V and 0 bases from J, with 15 bases between. CDR1 is MGHDK and CDR2 is SYGVNS in the germline V gene. This CDR3 is 17 amino acids long. CDR3 sequence: CASSEVRGSLSTDTQYF. Written as DNA, the CDR3 is TGTGCCAGCAGTGAAGTGAGAGGGAGTCTGAGCACAGATACGCAGTATTTT.

V usage is TRBV6-5 and J usage is TRBJ2-3; TRBD1 aligns across 9 bases. The CDR3 consists of 14 residues. Germline values: CDR1 MNHEY, CDR2 SVGAGI. V shed 6 bases, J shed 4 bases, and the junction held 5 bases outside the gene matches. The CDR3 sequence: CASRGGQGPDTQYF. In nucleotides, the CDR3 is TGTGCCAGCAGAGGGGGACAGGGACCAGATACGCAGTATTTT.

This sequence joins TRBV11-2 and TRBJ1-5; possible D gene TRBD1, 6 bases. V lost 5 bases and J 3 bases, leaving 8 bases between the germline ends. Per the germline V gene, CDR1 is SGHAT and CDR2 is FQNNGV. The CDR3 has 13 amino acids. The CDR3 nucleotides are TGTGCCAGCAGCGGACAGAACAATCAGCCCCAGCATTTT. Residues: CASSGQNNQPQHF.

With respect to this clone: One end of the junction fails to match germline, which may point to a read error. The chain is built from TRBV2 and TRBJ2-7; D is undetermined. Germline V gives CDR1 SNHLY, CDR2 FYNNEI. This CDR3 is built from 11 residues. The CDR3 nucleotides read TGTGCCAGCAGTTATCTCTACGAACAGTACTTC. This encodes CASSYLYEQYF.